Listed below are T cell receptor beta chains from one sample, sequenced in a study of cytomegalovirus exposure and HLA in healthy donors. Some clones are missing from TCRdb's copy, which holds only in-frame ones; the method was immunoSEQ multiplex PCR. The sample records some 120,000 clones, more than 60% being singletons. The sample comprised PBMCs. These receptors were collected from a woman between 45 and 60 years old in good health and CMV-seropositive. Both conserved end residues are part of each CDR3. The order of the fields is V gene, J gene, CDR3 protein.

v_gene: TRBV7-3
j_gene: TRBJ1-2
CDR3aa: CASSLDRERNGYTF

v_gene: TRBV4-1
j_gene: TRBJ2-5
CDR3aa: CASSHPIAGGPTKTQYF

v_gene: TRBV30
j_gene: TRBJ2-7
CDR3aa: CAWSRTWVGRPGGEQYF

v_gene: TRBV4-2
j_gene: TRBJ1-4
CDR3aa: CASSPGGQAGEKLFF

v_gene: TRBV10-3
j_gene: TRBJ2-6
CDR3aa: CAISLTSATSGANVLTF

v_gene: TRBV9
j_gene: TRBJ2-2
CDR3aa: CASSVETNANTGELFF

v_gene: TRBV6-1
j_gene: TRBJ2-1
CDR3aa: CASREGQSSSYNEQFF

v_gene: TRBV18
j_gene: TRBJ2-7
CDR3aa: CASSQGIHYEQYF

v_gene: TRBV19
j_gene: TRBJ2-7
CDR3aa: CASSTPGTVYEQYF

v_gene: TRBV15
j_gene: TRBJ2-1
CDR3aa: CATSRASGRARTYNEQFF

v_gene: TRBV5-6
j_gene: TRBJ1-1
CDR3aa: CASSLESRNTEAFF

v_gene: TRBV30
j_gene: TRBJ1-6
CDR3aa: CAWMGQGYSPLHF

v_gene: TRBV30
j_gene: TRBJ1-2
CDR3aa: CAWRGTGSGGYTF

v_gene: TRBV4-1
j_gene: TRBJ1-4
CDR3aa: CASSQPYEKLFF

v_gene: TRBV19
j_gene: TRBJ2-7
CDR3aa: CASSIDGTGSYEQYF

v_gene: TRBV2
j_gene: TRBJ1-1
CDR3aa: CASQNTEAFF

v_gene: TRBV6-5
j_gene: TRBJ1-2
CDR3aa: CASSYVRTGNYGYTF

v_gene: TRBV6-5
j_gene: TRBJ1-2
CDR3aa: CASRPEAANYGYTF

v_gene: TRBV4-3
j_gene: TRBJ2-3
CDR3aa: CASSQRSGTSPTTDTQYF

v_gene: TRBV5-1
j_gene: TRBJ1-4
CDR3aa: CASSWTDPNEKLFF

v_gene: TRBV5-1
j_gene: TRBJ1-1
CDR3aa: CASSSDRMNTEAFF

v_gene: TRBV19
j_gene: TRBJ1-2
CDR3aa: CASSDDRAWGYTF

v_gene: TRBV28
j_gene: TRBJ2-4
CDR3aa: CASSLQSAKNIQYF

v_gene: TRBV15
j_gene: TRBJ2-2
CDR3aa: CATSIEGDTGELFF

v_gene: TRBV19
j_gene: TRBJ2-1
CDR3aa: CASEKRVGYGEQFF

v_gene: TRBV9
j_gene: TRBJ2-5
CDR3aa: CASSAHTGTLLQETQYF

v_gene: TRBV9
j_gene: TRBJ2-2
CDR3aa: CASTLTSGTGELFF

v_gene: TRBV9
j_gene: TRBJ2-6
CDR3aa: CASSVGGTGANVLTF

v_gene: TRBV7-9
j_gene: TRBJ1-1
CDR3aa: CASSTGGTEAFF

v_gene: TRBV4-2
j_gene: TRBJ1-2
CDR3aa: CASSHTGGRGNYGYTF

v_gene: TRBV19
j_gene: TRBJ2-1
CDR3aa: CASRWAGGPDEQFF

v_gene: TRBV19
j_gene: TRBJ2-7
CDR3aa: CASTQGAGSTYEQYF

v_gene: TRBV5-1
j_gene: TRBJ2-7
CDR3aa: CASSLLERGTSYEQYF

v_gene: TRBV4-3
j_gene: TRBJ2-3
CDR3aa: CASSQEGAKGRTDTQYF

v_gene: TRBV5-8
j_gene: TRBJ1-1
CDR3aa: CASSLRRGRGTEAFF

v_gene: TRBV18
j_gene: TRBJ2-4
CDR3aa: CASSSSAPGVAKNIQYF

v_gene: TRBV7-9
j_gene: TRBJ2-5
CDR3aa: CASSLGTSGGQETQYF

v_gene: TRBV29-1
j_gene: TRBJ2-1
CDR3aa: CSVGGGGGSYNEQFF

v_gene: TRBV5-1
j_gene: TRBJ1-6
CDR3aa: CASSFSRPGGWGTNSPLHF

v_gene: TRBV6-1
j_gene: TRBJ1-2
CDR3aa: CASRGTEYGYTF

v_gene: TRBV7-2
j_gene: TRBJ1-3
CDR3aa: CASRSQGTYSGNTIYF

v_gene: TRBV6-6
j_gene: TRBJ2-1
CDR3aa: CASSYSWDYLSEQFF

v_gene: TRBV2
j_gene: TRBJ2-7
CDR3aa: CASSEGLAGTYEQYF